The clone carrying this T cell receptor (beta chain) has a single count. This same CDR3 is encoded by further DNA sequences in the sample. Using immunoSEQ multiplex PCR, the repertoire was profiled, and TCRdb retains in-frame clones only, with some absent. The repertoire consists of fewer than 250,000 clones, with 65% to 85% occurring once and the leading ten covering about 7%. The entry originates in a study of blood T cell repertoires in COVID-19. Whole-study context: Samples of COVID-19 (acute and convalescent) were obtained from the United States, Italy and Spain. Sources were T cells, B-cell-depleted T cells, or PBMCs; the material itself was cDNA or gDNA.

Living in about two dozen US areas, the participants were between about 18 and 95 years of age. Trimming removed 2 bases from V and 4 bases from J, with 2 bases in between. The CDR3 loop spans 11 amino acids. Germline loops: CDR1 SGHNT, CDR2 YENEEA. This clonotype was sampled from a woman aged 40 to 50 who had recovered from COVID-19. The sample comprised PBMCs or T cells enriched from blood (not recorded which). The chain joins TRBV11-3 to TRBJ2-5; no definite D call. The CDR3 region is CASSLRETQYF. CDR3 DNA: TGTGCCAGCAGCTTACGAGAGACCCAGTACTTC.